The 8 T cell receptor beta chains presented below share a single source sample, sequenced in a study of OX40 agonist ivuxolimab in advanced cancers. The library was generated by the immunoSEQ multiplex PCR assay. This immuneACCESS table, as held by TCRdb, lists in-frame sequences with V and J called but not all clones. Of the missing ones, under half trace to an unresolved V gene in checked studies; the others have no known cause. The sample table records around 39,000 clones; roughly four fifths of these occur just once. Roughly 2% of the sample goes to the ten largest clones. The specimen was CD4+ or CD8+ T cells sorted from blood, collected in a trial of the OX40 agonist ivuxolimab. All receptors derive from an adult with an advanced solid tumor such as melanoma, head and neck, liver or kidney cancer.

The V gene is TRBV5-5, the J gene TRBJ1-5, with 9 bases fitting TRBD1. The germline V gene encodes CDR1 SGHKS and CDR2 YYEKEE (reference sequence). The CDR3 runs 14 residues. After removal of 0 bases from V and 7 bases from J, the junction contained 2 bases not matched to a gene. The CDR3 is CASSLGTGAQPQHF. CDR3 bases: TGTGCCAGCAGCTTGGGGACAGGGGCGCAGCCCCAGCATTTT.

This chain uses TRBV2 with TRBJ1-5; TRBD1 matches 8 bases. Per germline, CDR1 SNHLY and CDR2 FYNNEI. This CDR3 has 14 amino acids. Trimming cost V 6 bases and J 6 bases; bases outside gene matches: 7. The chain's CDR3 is CASSGQGEGQPQHF. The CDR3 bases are TGTGCCAGCAGCGGACAGGGAGAAGGTCAGCCCCAGCATTTT.

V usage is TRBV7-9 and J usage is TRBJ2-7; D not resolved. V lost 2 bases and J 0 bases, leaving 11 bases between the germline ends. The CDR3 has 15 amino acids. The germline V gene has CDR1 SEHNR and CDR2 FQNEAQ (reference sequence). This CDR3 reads CASSLNPPGSYEQYF. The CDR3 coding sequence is TGTGCCAGCAGCTTAAACCCCCCCGGCTCCTACGAGCAGTACTTC.

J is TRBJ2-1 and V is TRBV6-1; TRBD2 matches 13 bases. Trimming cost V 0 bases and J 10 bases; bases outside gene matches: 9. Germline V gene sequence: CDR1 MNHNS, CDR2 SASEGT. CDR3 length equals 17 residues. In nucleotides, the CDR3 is TGTGCCAGCAGTGAAGCCATTCCGGGACTAGCGGGAAAGGAGCAGTTCTTC. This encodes CASSEAIPGLAGKEQFF.

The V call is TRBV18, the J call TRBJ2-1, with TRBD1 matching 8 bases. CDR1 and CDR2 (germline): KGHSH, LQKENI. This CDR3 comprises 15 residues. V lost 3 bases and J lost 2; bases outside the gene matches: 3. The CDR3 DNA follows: TGTGCCAGCTCACCTGACAGGGGCGCCTACAATGAGCAGTTCTTC. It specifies CASSPDRGAYNEQFF.

The CDR3 spells CASSVSRLRVNTIYF. In nucleotides, the CDR3 is TGTGCCAGCAGTGTCTCTAGACTAAGGGTAAACACCATATATTTT. The rearrangement joins TRBV6-1 to TRBJ1-3; D call uncertain. The CDR3 sequence is 15 residues long. With 4 bases removed from V and 6 bases from J, the gap between germline ends came to 16 bases. Germline V gene data show CDR1 as MNHNS and CDR2 as SASEGT.

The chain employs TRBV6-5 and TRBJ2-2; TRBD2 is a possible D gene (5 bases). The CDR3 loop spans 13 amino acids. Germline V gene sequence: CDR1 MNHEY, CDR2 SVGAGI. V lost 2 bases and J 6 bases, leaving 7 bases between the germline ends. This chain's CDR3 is CASSYRGSGELFF. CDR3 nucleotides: TGTGCCAGCAGTTACCGGGGTTCCGGGGAGCTGTTTTTT.

CDR3 in DNA: TGTGCCAGTAGTGCCAGGACAGTACGAAACATTCAGTACTTC. Translated: CASSARTVRNIQYF. This chain uses TRBV19 with TRBJ2-4; weak D call: TRBD1 (6 bases). This CDR3 has 14 residues. Germline V gives CDR1 LNHDA, CDR2 SQIVND (reference sequence). Trimming took 5 bases from V and 6 from J, leaving 14 bases between them.